The 30 T cell receptor beta chains in this list originate from one sample, sequenced in a study of T-cell reconstitution after alpha-beta-depleted transplantation in children. The TCRbeta library incorporated unique molecular identifiers. TCRdb re-analysed the PCR reads in MiXCR, keeping a single row per CDR3 protein. The repertoire holds about a million distinct CDR3 sequences, with 25% to 30% as singletons. This specimen consisted of PBMCs, mostly from graft donor cells, obtained 360 days after TCRalphabeta/CD19-depleted stem cell transplant. Receptors originate from a boy less than two years old who had a stem cell transplant for SCID, so the T cells may come from the graft donor.

This clonotype was seen more than once but under ten times. The CDR3 here is CSASRGTSSYNEQFF. Written as DNA, the CDR3 is TGCAGTGCTAGTCGAGGGACTAGCAGTTACAATGAGCAGTTCTTC. This chain links TRBV20-1 with TRBJ2-1, with TRBD2 identical over 9 bases. CDR3 length: 15 residues. Germline V lookup: CDR1 DFQATT, CDR2 SNEGSKA (reference sequence). The V and J ends lost 3 bases and 4 bases, in that order; junction bases with no gene match: 7.

The rearrangement links TRBV21-1 to TRBJ2-5; TRBD2, the table's D call, was not compared with the DNA. TRBV21-1 is recorded as a pseudogene. This CDR3 region has 19 residues. CDR3 loop: CASRAKGLAGGKIRETQYF. CDR3 DNA: TGTGCCAGCCGCGCAAAAGGACTAGCGGGGGGGAAGATACGAGAGACCCAGTACTTC.

This chain joins TRBV15 and TRBJ2-1; TRBD2 might be the D (6 bases). The CDR3 has 17 residues. V lost 3 bases, J lost 9 bases, and 24 bases lay in between. From germline, CDR1 is LNHNV and CDR2 YYDKDF (reference sequence). In DNA form, the CDR3 reads TGTGCCACCAGCAGGGGTCTCGGGCCCGGGGGTTCGTTTGAGCAGTTCTTC. Its protein is CATSRGLGPGGSFEQFF.

The genes are TRBV29-1 and TRBJ2-6; D is unresolved. Germline V lookup: CDR1 SQVTM, CDR2 ANQGSEA. V shed 5 bases and J shed 2 bases, with 4 bases lying between them. This CDR3 region has 12 residues. For the CDR3, the DNA is TGCAGCGTTAACACTGGGGCCAACGTCCTGACTTTC. Translated: CSVNTGANVLTF.

This clonotype was counted a few times. The chain couples TRBV4-2 to TRBJ2-5; D unresolved. CDR1 and CDR2 (germline): LGHNA, YNFKEQ. Trimming left V 4 bases short and J 5 bases short, with 14 bases between. The CDR3 spans 14 residues. In DNA, the CDR3 is TGTGCCAGCAGCCCACCGAAAGAGTGGGAGACCCAGTACTTC. It translates to CASSPPKEWETQYF.

This clonotype was observed a handful of times. The genes are TRBV5-1 and TRBJ1-4, with D possibly TRBD1 on 6 matching bases. CDR3 length equals 14 residues. V lost 4 bases and J lost 6, with 13 bases in between. Germline CDR1 SGHRS, CDR2 YFSETQ. CDR3 protein: CASSDGGPDEKLFF. The CDR3 DNA follows: TGCGCCAGCAGCGACGGGGGCCCGGATGAAAAACTGTTTTTT.

Of note for this clonotype: An end of the junction does not agree with germline; a read error may underlie this. The chain employs TRBV6-1 and TRBJ2-1; 7 bases line up with TRBD1. Germline V CDR1 and CDR2: MNHNS, SASEGT. The CDR3 consists of 16 residues. Here the CDR3 DNA reads TGTGCCAGCAGTGGACAATCCGGGACAGTTTACAATAAGCAGTTCTTC. Amino acid sequence: CASSGQSGTVYNKQFF.

This chain links TRBV2 with TRBJ1-1; TRBD1 matches 7 bases. The CDR3 runs 11 residues. CDR1 and CDR2 from the germline V gene are SNHLY and FYNNEI. V lost 3 bases, J lost 8 bases, and 0 bases stayed unmatched. The CDR3 loop reads CASSDRGEAFF. The CDR3 DNA is TGTGCCAGCAGTGACAGGGGGGAAGCTTTCTTT. The whole variable domain, filled in from reference TRBV2 and TRBJ1-1, reads EPEVTQTPSHQVTQMGQEVILRCVPISNHLYFYWYRQILGQKVEFLVSFYNNEISEKSEIFDDQFSVERPDGSNFTLKIRSTKLEDSAMYFCASSDRGEAFFGQGTRLTVV.

The chain employs TRBV20-1 and TRBJ1-1, with 7 nucleotides matching TRBD1. V lost 3 bases to trimming and J lost 11 bases; unmatched junction nucleotides: 15. In germline, CDR1 is DFQATT, CDR2 SNEGSKA (reference sequence). The CDR3 is made up of 14 amino acids. The CDR3, as DNA: TGCAGTGCTAGCCCAACAGGGGCCCTTGGGGGGGCTTTCTTT. This gives the protein CSASPTGALGGAFF.

The chain recombines TRBV10-3 with TRBJ2-7; D is possibly TRBD1 (5 bases). The CDR3 loop spans 12 amino acids. V was pared by 10 bases and J by 5 bases, with 15 bases between. Germline CDR1 and CDR2: ENHRY and SYGVKD. CDR3 sequence: CATSWAGNEQYF. DNA for the CDR3: TGTGCCACCTCCTGGGCAGGGAACGAGCAGTACTTC.

The gene calls are TRBV2 and TRBJ2-1, with D perhaps TRBD2 (7 bases). Germline CDR1 and CDR2: SNHLY and FYNNEI. This CDR3 is 14 amino acids long. With 6 bases removed from V and 6 bases from J, the gap between germline ends came to 15 bases. The CDR3 bases are TGTGCCAGCAGCATACCGGGGGGCCTCAATGAGCAGTTCTTC. Residues: CASSIPGGLNEQFF. Combining the CDR3 with reference TRBV2 and TRBJ2-1 gives the whole variable domain EPEVTQTPSHQVTQMGQEVILRCVPISNHLYFYWYRQILGQKVEFLVSFYNNEISEKSEIFDDQFSVERPDGSNFTLKIRSTKLEDSAMYFCASSIPGGLNEQFFGPGTRLTVL.

The J gene is TRBJ2-7, the V gene TRBV5-1, with D maybe TRBD1 (6 bases). V gave up 5 bases and J gave up 3 bases, with 21 bases separating them. The CDR3 runs to 16 residues. CDR1 is SGHRS, CDR2 YFSETQ, per germline. The CDR3 bases are TGCGCCAGCAGTTGGGACACGTTAAGTTTGAACTACGAGCAGTACTTC. Translation gives CASSWDTLSLNYEQYF. The full variable domain, in which reference TRBV5-1 and TRBJ2-7 provide the parts outside the CDR3, is KAGVTQTPRYLIKTRGQQVTLSCSPISGHRSVSWYQQTPGQGLQFLFEYFSETQRNKGNFPGRFSGRQFSNSRSEMNVSTLELGDSALYLCASSWDTLSLNYEQYFGPGTRLTVT.

There are a few counts of this clonotype. The J gene is TRBJ2-1, the V gene TRBV19, with D possibly called TRBD1 or TRBD2 (5 bases each). Germline V lookup: CDR1 LNHDA, CDR2 SQIVND (reference sequence). V lost 8 bases and J lost 6, with 11 bases in between. The CDR3 sequence is 12 residues long. The CDR3 region is CASGDLFNEQFF. CDR3 in DNA: TGTGCCAGTGGGGACCTATTCAATGAGCAGTTCTTC.

This clonotype appeared a single time. The rearrangement links TRBV5-4 to TRBJ2-5; no definite D call. This CDR3 has 13 residues. The V end was cut by 4 bases, the J end by 4 bases, with 11 bases between. CDR1 SGHNT and CDR2 YYREEE come from the germline V gene (reference sequence). The CDR3, as DNA: TGTGCCAGCAGCCCACGGGCCGCAGAGACCCAGTACTTC. Amino acids: CASSPRAAETQYF.

This clonotype was observed a handful of times. The chain links TRBV20-1 to TRBJ2-5; D might be TRBD1 (5 bases). Germline-derived CDR1 and CDR2 are DFQATT and SNEGSKA (reference sequence). Trimming shortened V by 5 bases and J by 5 bases, and 12 bases separated the two germline ends. This CDR3 spans 12 amino acids. CDR3 nucleotides: TGCAGTGCTGGCCCAAGGGGTGAGACCCAGTACTTC. The encoded protein is CSAGPRGETQYF.

The chain joins TRBV12-3 or TRBV12-4 to TRBJ1-6; 8 bases are a match to TRBD1. V trimming: 6 bases; J trimming: 9 bases; junction bases outside the gene matches: 7. The length of the CDR3 is 14 residues. The CDR3 reads CASSPRGPGSPLHF. The CDR3 region has the DNA TGTGCCAGCAGCCCCAGGGGGCCCGGTTCACCCCTCCACTTT.

This clonotype was seen more than once but under ten times. The chain links TRBV7-2 to TRBJ2-1; 7 bases are a match to TRBD1. Germline V lookup: CDR1 SGHTA, CDR2 FQGNSA. V shed 2 bases and J 5 bases; nucleotides not matched to a gene: 3. There are 14 residues in the CDR3. The CDR3 here is CASSLRGLNNEQFF. The CDR3, as DNA: TGTGCCAGCAGCTTAAGGGGGCTCAACAATGAGCAGTTCTTC.

This clonotype occurred a few times. The chain uses TRBV6-5 and TRBJ2-7; 7 nucleotides match TRBD1. Germline V lookup: CDR1 MNHEY, CDR2 SVGAGI. The CDR3 totals 13 residues. Losses at the gene ends were 2 bases for V and 5 bases for J; bases not matched to a gene: 3. CDR3 amino acids: CASSYPTGNEQYF. As DNA, the CDR3 is TGTGCCAGCAGTTACCCGACAGGGAACGAGCAGTACTTC.

The chain employs TRBV2 and TRBJ2-4, with 9 nucleotides matching TRBD2. CDR1 and CDR2 from the germline V gene are SNHLY and FYNNEI. J lost 8 bases, V lost 3 bases, and 11 bases had no gene match. CDR3 size: 16 residues. Here the CDR3 DNA reads TGTGCCAGCAGTGATGGGGGACTAGCCGGTTTGGACATTCAGTACTTC. It is translated as CASSDGGLAGLDIQYF.

This clonotype was counted only a few times. The chain combines TRBV4-3 with TRBJ2-7, with D tentatively TRBD1 or TRBD2 (5 bases each). Germline CDR1 is LGHNA and CDR2 is YSLEER. Trimming left V 0 bases short and J 1 base short, with 13 bases between. This CDR3 comprises 16 residues. The CDR3 region is CASSQDGTGASYEQYF. The CDR3 region has the DNA TGCGCCAGCAGCCAAGATGGGACCGGGGCATCCTACGAGCAGTACTTC.

J is TRBJ1-3 and V is TRBV5-1, with D unclear. The CDR3 has 16 amino acids. V lost 3 bases to trimming and J lost 4 bases, with 17 bases between them. Germline V gene sequence: CDR1 SGHRS, CDR2 YFSETQ. In nucleotides, the CDR3 is TGCGCCAGCAGCTACGGACCCCCCCAACTGGGAAACACCATATATTTT. Translating gives CASSYGPPQLGNTIYF.

This clonotype was seen only a few times. This chain joins TRBV6-5 and TRBJ2-7, with 9 bases fitting TRBD2. The CDR3 is made up of 15 amino acids. CDR1 and CDR2 (germline): MNHEY, SVGAGI. V shed 2 bases, J shed 4 bases, and the junction held 6 bases outside the gene matches. CDR3 nucleotides: TGTGCCAGCAGTTACAGGCCTAGCGGGGTTTACGAGCAGTACTTC. Amino acid sequence: CASSYRPSGVYEQYF.

This clonotype has only a few counts. The chain couples TRBV3-1 to TRBJ2-7; unclear D gene. Germline V lookup: CDR1 LGHDT, CDR2 YNNKEL (reference sequence). With 4 bases removed from V and 7 bases from J, the gap between germline ends came to 17 bases. The CDR3 has 14 residues. The CDR3 region is CASSPVRGVWEQYF. The CDR3 DNA sequence: TGTGCCAGCAGCCCCGTCCGTGGGGTTTGGGAGCAGTACTTC.

With regard to this clonotype: One end of the junction fails to match germline, which may point to a read error. This chain joins TRBV20-1 and TRBJ1-5; D unclear. Germline CDR1 reads DFQATT; CDR2 reads SNEGSKA (reference sequence). There are 14 residues in the CDR3. DNA of the CDR3: TGCAGTGCCAGAGGCCCCGAGAGCAATCAGCCCCAGCATTTT. It is translated as CSARGPESNQPQHF.

V is TRBV4-1 and J is TRBJ2-7, with 9 bases identical to TRBD1. The CDR3 has 16 residues. The trim removed 1 base at V and 2 bases at J, leaving 6 bases unmatched. Looked up from germline, CDR1 is MGHRA and CDR2 is YSYEKL. CDR3 DNA sequence: TGCGCCAGCAGCCAAGGGTTGGGACAGGGAACCTACGAGCAGTACTTC. Protein sequence: CASSQGLGQGTYEQYF.

The chain joins TRBV20-1 to TRBJ1-1; 7 positions match TRBD1. The CDR3 loop spans 13 amino acids. CDR1 and CDR2 from the germline V gene are DFQATT and SNEGSKA (reference sequence). Trimming took 5 bases from V and 0 from J; bases not matched to a gene: 3. CDR3 sequence (DNA): TGCAGTGCTGACAGGGACATGAACACTGAAGCTTTCTTT. Protein: CSADRDMNTEAFF.

The V gene is TRBV29-1, the J gene TRBJ2-7, with 10 bases aligning to TRBD1. CDR3 length: 13 residues. Germline values: CDR1 SQVTM, CDR2 ANQGSEA. The trim removed 8 bases at V and 2 bases at J, leaving 6 bases unmatched. This chain's CDR3 is CSPGTGEPYEQYF. In DNA form, the CDR3 reads TGCAGCCCAGGGACAGGGGAGCCCTACGAGCAGTACTTC.

This clonotype has more than one count but fewer than ten. The chain links TRBV20-1 to TRBJ2-5, with 8 bases identical to TRBD2. There are 11 residues in the CDR3. V trimming: 1 base; J trimming: 11 bases; junction bases outside the gene matches: 3. CDR1 DFQATT and CDR2 SNEGSKA come from the germline V gene (reference sequence). CDR3: CSARGLALQYF. The CDR3 nucleotides are TGCAGTGCTAGAGGACTAGCGTTGCAGTACTTC.

The gene calls are TRBV5-1 and TRBJ2-7, with TRBD2 matching 7 bases. Germline V gene data show CDR1 as SGHRS and CDR2 as YFSETQ. V dropped 7 bases and J dropped 3; count of bases not matched to a gene: 10. The CDR3 has 14 residues. Here the CDR3 DNA reads TGCGCCAGCGTGGGAAGTGGGGGGGACTACGAGCAGTACTTC. This gives the protein CASVGSGGDYEQYF.

This clonotype has only a few counts. The chain uses TRBV12-3 or TRBV12-4 and TRBJ2-2; TRBD2 matches at 12 bases. Losses at the gene ends were 6 bases for V and 4 bases for J; bases not matched to a gene: 6. The CDR3 spans 16 residues. CDR3 sequence (DNA): TGTGCCAGCAGGACACTAGCGGGGGGCGTCACCGGGGAGCTGTTTTTT. It specifies CASRTLAGGVTGELFF.